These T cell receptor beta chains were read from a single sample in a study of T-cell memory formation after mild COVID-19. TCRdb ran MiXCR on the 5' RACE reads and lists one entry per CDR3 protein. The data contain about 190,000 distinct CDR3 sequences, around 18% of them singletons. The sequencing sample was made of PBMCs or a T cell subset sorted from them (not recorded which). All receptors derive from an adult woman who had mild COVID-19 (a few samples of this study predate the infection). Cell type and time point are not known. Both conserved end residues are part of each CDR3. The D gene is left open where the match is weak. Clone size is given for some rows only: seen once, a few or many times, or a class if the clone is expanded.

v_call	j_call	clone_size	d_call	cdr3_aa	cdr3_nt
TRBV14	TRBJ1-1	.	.	CASSRGTATNTEAFF	TGTGCCAGCAGCAGAGGCACAGCTACGAACACTGAAGCTTTCTTT
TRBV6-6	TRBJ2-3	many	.	CASSYRGASTDTQYF	TGTGCCAGCAGTTACCGGGGGGCAAGCACAGATACGCAGTATTTT
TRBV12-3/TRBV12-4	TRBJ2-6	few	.	CASSLLGANVLTF	TGTGCCAGCAGTCTCCTAGGGGCCAACGTCCTGACTTTC
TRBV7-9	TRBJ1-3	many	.	CASSADTGTTNTIYF	TGTGCCAGCAGCGCTGATACCGGGACAACGAACACCATATATTTT
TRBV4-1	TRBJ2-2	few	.	CASSQAGLIGELFF	TGCGCCAGCAGCCAAGCGGGCCTCATCGGGGAGCTGTTTTTT
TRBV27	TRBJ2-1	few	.	CASSLGVRQKSWIF	TGTGCCAGCAGTTTAGGGGTTAGGCAGAAAAGCTGGATCTTC
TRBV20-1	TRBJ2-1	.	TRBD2	CSARELQRPSGTSGSYNEQFF	TGCAGTGCTAGAGAACTCCAACGGCCGTCCGGGACTAGCGGCTCCTACAATGAGCAGTTCTTC
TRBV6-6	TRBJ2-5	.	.	CASSYSTLAAETQYF	TGTGCCAGCAGTTACTCCACCCTAGCAGCAGAGACCCAGTACTTC
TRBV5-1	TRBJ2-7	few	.	CASSSDLLSSYEQYF	TGCGCCAGCAGCTCGGACTTGCTTAGCTCCTACGAGCAGTACTTC
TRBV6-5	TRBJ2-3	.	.	CASTLGGGPADTQYF	TGTGCCAGCACATTGGGAGGGGGGCCGGCAGATACGCAGTATTTT
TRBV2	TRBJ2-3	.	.	CASSDLGRDTQYF	TGTGCCAGCAGTGACTTGGGGCGCGATACGCAGTATTTT
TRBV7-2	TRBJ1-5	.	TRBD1	CASSRRGGGDQPQHF	TGTGCCAGCAGCCGAAGGGGAGGGGGCGATCAGCCCCAGCATTTT
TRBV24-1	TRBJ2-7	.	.	CATSDPADHYEQYF	TGTGCCACCAGTGACCCTGCGGACCACTACGAGCAGTACTTC
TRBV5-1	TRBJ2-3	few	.	CASSLKVVQGIMTDTQYF	TGCGCCAGCAGCTTGAAGGTGGTTCAGGGAATTATGACAGATACGCAGTATTTT
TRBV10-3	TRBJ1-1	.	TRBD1	CAISERLPGQGSTEAFF	TGTGCCATCAGTGAGAGATTACCGGGACAGGGTAGCACTGAAGCTTTCTTT
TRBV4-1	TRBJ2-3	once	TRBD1	CASSQESRTGWTDTQYF	TGCGCCAGCAGCCAAGAATCCCGGACAGGGTGGACAGATACGCAGTATTTT
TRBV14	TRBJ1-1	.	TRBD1	CASSQNRGTNTEAFF	TGTGCCAGCAGCCAGAACAGGGGGACGAACACTGAAGCTTTCTTT
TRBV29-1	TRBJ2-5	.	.	CSVTANRGFQETQYF	TGCAGCGTGACAGCGAATCGGGGCTTCCAAGAGACCCAGTACTTC
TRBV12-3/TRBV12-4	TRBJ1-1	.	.	CASSLVQGTGAEAFF	TGTGCCAGCAGTTTGGTTCAGGGGACGGGCGCTGAAGCTTTCTTT
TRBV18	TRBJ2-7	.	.	CASSVARTGAYEQYF	TGTGCCAGCTCAGTAGCGCGGACGGGGGCCTACGAGCAGTACTTC
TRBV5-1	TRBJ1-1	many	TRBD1	CASTKRDRNTEAFF	TGCGCCAGCACAAAACGGGACAGGAACACTGAAGCTTTCTTT
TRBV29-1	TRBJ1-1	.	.	CSVESGIRWTEAFF	TGCAGCGTTGAAAGCGGAATTCGATGGACTGAAGCTTTCTTT
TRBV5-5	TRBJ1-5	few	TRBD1	CASSPARTGNQPQHF	TGTGCCAGCAGCCCCGCCCGGACAGGGAACCAGCCCCAGCATTTT
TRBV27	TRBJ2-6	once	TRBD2	CASSPKVGRGGSGANVLTF	TGTGCCAGCAGTCCCAAGGTGGGACGGGGGGGCTCTGGGGCCAACGTCCTGACTTTC
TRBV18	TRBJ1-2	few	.	CASSPQTQGHNGYTF	TGTGCCAGCTCACCACAAACGCAGGGGCATAATGGCTACACCTTC
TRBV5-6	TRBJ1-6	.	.	CASSTLPTAYNSPLHF	TGTGCCAGCAGCACCCTCCCCACAGCCTATAATTCACCCCTCCACTTT
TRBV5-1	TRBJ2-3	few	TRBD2	CASSVGLATSTDTQYF	TGCGCCAGCAGCGTGGGACTAGCGACTAGCACAGATACGCAGTATTTT
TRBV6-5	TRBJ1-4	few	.	CASSYSSIGFNEKLFF	TGTGCCAGCAGTTACTCGAGCATAGGATTTAATGAAAAACTGTTTTTT
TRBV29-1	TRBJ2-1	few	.	CSVGVERDNEQFF	TGCAGCGTAGGTGTAGAGCGGGACAATGAGCAGTTCTTC
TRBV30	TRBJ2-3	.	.	CAWDRRGADTQYF	TGTGCCTGGGATCGGAGGGGAGCAGATACGCAGTATTTT
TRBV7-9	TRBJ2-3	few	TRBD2	CASSLASSGQDTQYF	TGTGCCAGCAGCTTAGCTTCTAGCGGACAAGATACGCAGTATTTT
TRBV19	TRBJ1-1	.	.	CASSWPGGTNTEAFF	TGTGCCAGTAGTTGGCCCGGCGGGACGAACACTGAAGCTTTCTTT
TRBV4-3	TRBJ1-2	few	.	CASSQDPNRGNYGYTF	TGCGCCAGCAGCCAAGACCCTAACCGGGGCAACTATGGCTACACCTTC
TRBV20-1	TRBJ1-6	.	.	CSARWQPNSPLHF	TGCAGTGCTAGATGGCAGCCTAATTCACCCCTCCACTTT
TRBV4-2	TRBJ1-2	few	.	CASSQDRNGVYGYTF	TGTGCCAGCAGCCAAGATAGGAACGGCGTCTATGGCTACACCTTC
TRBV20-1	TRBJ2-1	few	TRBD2	CSALAGGWNEQFF	TGCAGTGCCTTAGCGGGAGGGTGGAATGAGCAGTTCTTC
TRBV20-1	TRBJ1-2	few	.	CSPAGGPTNYGYTF	TGCAGTCCCGCCGGGGGGCCTACTAACTATGGCTACACCTTC
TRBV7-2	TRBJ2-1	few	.	CASSISAVEQFF	TGTGCCAGCAGCATTAGCGCGGTTGAGCAGTTCTTC
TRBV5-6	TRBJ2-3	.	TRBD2	CASSLYKRGLTDTQYF	TGTGCCAGCAGCTTGTATAAGCGGGGACTCACAGATACGCAGTATTTT
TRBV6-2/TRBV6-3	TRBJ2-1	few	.	CASSYKGTPAYNEQFF	TGTGCCAGCAGTTATAAAGGGACGCCCGCCTACAATGAGCAGTTCTTC
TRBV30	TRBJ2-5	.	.	CAWSPARAQYF	TGTGCCTGGAGCCCGGCGAGGGCCCAGTACTTC
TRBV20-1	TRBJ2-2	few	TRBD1	CSARNGQGATRELFF	TGCAGTGCTAGGAATGGACAGGGGGCGACTCGGGAGCTGTTTTTT
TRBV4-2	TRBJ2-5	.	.	CASTHSPGSETQYF	TGTGCCAGCACCCATTCGCCCGGTTCGGAGACCCAGTACTTC
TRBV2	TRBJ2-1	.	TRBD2	CASATSGRLNEQFF	TGTGCCAGCGCTACTAGCGGGAGGCTCAATGAGCAGTTCTTC
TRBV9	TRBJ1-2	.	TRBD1	CASSVVGTASYGYTF	TGTGCCAGCAGCGTAGTGGGGACAGCGAGTTATGGCTACACCTTC
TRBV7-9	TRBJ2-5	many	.	CASRPTFSREWETQYF	TGTGCCAGCAGGCCAACCTTTTCCAGGGAGTGGGAGACCCAGTACTTC
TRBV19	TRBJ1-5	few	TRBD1	CASTIPGQGGRNQPQHF	TGTGCCAGTACAATTCCGGGACAGGGTGGGAGAAATCAGCCCCAGCATTTT
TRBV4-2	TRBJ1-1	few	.	CASSQDGKGPAFF	TGTGCCAGCAGCCAAGATGGAAAAGGGCCGGCTTTCTTT
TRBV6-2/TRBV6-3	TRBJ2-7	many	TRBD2	CASSYGTSGSYEQYF	TGTGCCAGCAGTTACGGGACTAGCGGCTCCTACGAGCAGTACTTC
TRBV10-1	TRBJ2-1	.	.	CASSERRSGEQFF	TGCGCCAGCAGTGAACGACGGTCGGGTGAGCAGTTCTTC
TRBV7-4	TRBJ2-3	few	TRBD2	CASSAPGLAGVTDTQYF	TGTGCCAGCAGCGCTCCGGGACTAGCGGGGGTCACAGATACGCAGTATTTT